The subject of this entry is one TCR beta chain. 60 Vbeta and 13 Jbeta primers were used in PCR. The protocol was immunoSEQ multiplex PCR, while the TCRdb copy is restricted to in-frame clones and leaves out a portion. The sample has about 200,000 clones, around 84% seen once. CDR3 length: 15 residues. CDR1 and CDR2 (germline): SEHNR, FQNEAQ (reference sequence). Trimming at V came to 3 bases and at J to 2 bases, leaving 2 bases not matched to a gene. This sample stems from a study of cytomegalovirus exposure and HLA in healthy donors. The specimen sequenced was PBMCs. The receptor comes from a woman aged 18-29 years in good health and CMV-seronegative. The chain combines TRBV7-9 with TRBJ2-3; 10 bases fit TRBD2. The CDR3 region has the DNA TGTGCCAGCAGCTTGGGACTAGCGCACACAGATACGCAGTATTTT. It specifies CASSLGLAHTDTQYF.